These 25 T cell receptor beta chains share one sample of origin, sequenced in a study of vaccination and CD4 T cells after COVID-19. Time point here: late sampling 161 to 241 days after vaccination in three convalescent patients. TCRdb independently ran MiXCR on the PCR reads; one entry per CDR3 protein. The repertoire holds over 25,000 distinct CDR3 sequences, with roughly 50% as singletons. The sample here was CD4+ T cells from blood, taken about 7 months after SARS-CoV-2 vaccination. These receptors originate from a human donor who had recovered from COVID-19.

The V and J genes are TRBV28 and TRBJ1-1, with 7 bases that match TRBD1. CDR3 size: 15 residues. Germline V gives CDR1 MDHEN, CDR2 SYDVKM. J was trimmed by 1 base and V by 5 bases; bases with no gene match: 7. The CDR3 region is CASSPLDRSNTEAFF. The DNA of the CDR3 is TGTGCCAGCAGTCCGCTGGACAGGTCGAACACTGAAGCTTTCTTT.

CDR3 DNA sequence: TGTGCCAGCAGTGTAGGGGGTAGTCAGCCCCAGCATTTT. As protein: CASSVGGSQPQHF. V and J are TRBV6-4 and TRBJ1-5; a possible D gene is TRBD1 (6 bases). CDR3 length equals 13 residues. Germline CDR1 reads MRHNA; CDR2 reads SNTAGT. Trimming stripped 4 bases from V and 6 bases from J, with 10 bases between.

The chain carries TRBV6-1 and TRBJ1-2; D may be TRBD1 (6 bases). V gave up 7 bases and J gave up 1 base, with 16 bases separating them. Germline values: CDR1 MNHNS, CDR2 SASEGT. The CDR3 spans 15 residues. CDR3 protein: CASTARQAGNYGYTF. The CDR3 region has the DNA TGTGCCAGCACCGCCCGACAGGCTGGTAACTATGGCTACACCTTC.

This clonotype was picked up one time. This chain uses TRBV4-1 with TRBJ1-6; no firm D call. The CDR3 contains 17 residues. Germline CDR1 and CDR2: MGHRA and YSYEKL. The germline V and J ends were trimmed by 3 bases and 8 bases, with 20 bases remaining between them. The CDR3, as DNA: TGCGCCAGCAGCCAGATAAATTTGTTCTCATCGGATTCACCCCTCCACTTT. Amino acids: CASSQINLFSSDSPLHF.

The chain is built from TRBV7-3 and TRBJ2-7; TRBD1 is a possible D gene (6 bases). Trimming shortened V by 6 bases and J by 4 bases, and 16 bases separated the two germline ends. Per germline, CDR1 SGHTA and CDR2 FQGTGA. CDR3 length: 14 amino acids. CDR3 sequence (DNA): TGTGCCAGCAGTCCCTTTACAGGGAGTTACGAGCAGTACTTC. The encoded protein is CASSPFTGSYEQYF.

This chain uses TRBV7-6 with TRBJ2-7; D uncertain. The V gene lost 5 bases and the J gene lost 0 bases, with 11 bases spanning the gap. Germline V CDR1 and CDR2: SGHVS, FNYEAQ. The CDR3 length is 14 residues. CDR3 DNA: TGTGCCAGCAGCCCGACCCCATACTCCTACGAGCAGTACTTC. Its translation: CASSPTPYSYEQYF.

This clonotype was detected a few times. This sequence joins TRBV15 and TRBJ2-3; TRBD1 matches 8 bases. J lost 2 bases, V lost 5 bases, and 9 bases had no gene match. This CDR3 region has 16 residues. The germline V gene has CDR1 LNHNV and CDR2 YYDKDF (reference sequence). CDR3 amino acids: CATSPRQGTHTDTQYF. The CDR3 coding sequence is TGTGCCACCAGCCCCCGACAGGGGACCCACACAGATACGCAGTATTTT.

V is TRBV4-1 and J is TRBJ2-5, with 7 bases identical to TRBD2. Losses at the gene ends were 3 bases for V and 1 base for J; bases not matched to a gene: 14. Per the germline V gene, CDR1 is MGHRA and CDR2 is YSYEKL. This CDR3 has 18 amino acids. CDR3: CASSHRASSGPIQETQYF. The CDR3 DNA follows: TGCGCCAGCAGCCACCGCGCCTCTAGCGGTCCCATCCAAGAGACCCAGTACTTC.

The gene calls are TRBV28 and TRBJ1-5; weak D call: TRBD1 (6 bases). Germline V gene sequence: CDR1 MDHEN, CDR2 SYDVKM. The V gene lost 4 bases and the J gene lost 3 bases, with 16 bases spanning the gap. This CDR3 is built from 16 residues. CDR3 sequence: CASSSQGSELNQPQHF. The CDR3 DNA sequence: TGTGCCAGCAGTTCCCAGGGGAGTGAACTCAATCAGCCCCAGCATTTT.

A single count supports this clonotype. This chain uses TRBV30 with TRBJ2-7, with TRBD1 matching over 8 bases. The germline V gene encodes CDR1 GTSNPN and CDR2 SVGIG (reference sequence). The CDR3 has 15 amino acids. V shed 3 bases and J 4 bases; nucleotides not matched to a gene: 11. The CDR3 region is CAWSVTGTGEYEQYF. The CDR3 nucleotides are TGTGCCTGGAGCGTAACCGGGACAGGTGAATACGAGCAGTACTTC.

The chain is built from TRBV6-1 and TRBJ1-2; D not resolved. Germline V gene lookup returns CDR1 MNHNS and CDR2 SASEGT. This CDR3 spans 12 amino acids. V was clipped by 6 bases and J by 8 bases, with 13 bases between them. The CDR3 here is CASSSATSGYTF. The CDR3 DNA sequence: TGTGCCAGCAGCTCCGCAACAAGCGGCTACACCTTC.

The V call is TRBV20-1, the J call TRBJ2-3; 9 bases line up with TRBD2. CDR3 length equals 16 residues. In germline, CDR1 is DFQATT, CDR2 SNEGSKA (reference sequence). The ends lost 0 bases at V and 1 base at J; junction bases unmatched: 5. Here the CDR3 reads CSARDSASGGTDTQYF. CDR3 nucleotide sequence: TGCAGTGCTAGAGATTCGGCTAGCGGGGGCACAGATACGCAGTATTTT.

The chain couples TRBV20-1 to TRBJ1-4; the D is unclear. Germline V gives CDR1 DFQATT, CDR2 SNEGSKA (reference sequence). With 0 bases removed from V and 8 bases from J, the gap between germline ends came to 16 bases. The CDR3 contains 15 residues. The CDR3 sequence is CSARDIGLGAEKLFF. CDR3 sequence (DNA): TGCAGTGCTAGAGATATAGGGCTTGGAGCGGAAAAACTGTTTTTT.

The rearrangement uses TRBV6-1 and TRBJ2-5; D remains unclear. CDR1 and CDR2 (germline): MNHNS, SASEGT. The CDR3 has 15 amino acids. Trimming stripped 8 bases from V and 1 base from J, with 17 bases between. The CDR3 region is CASGTANMPQETQYF. The CDR3 DNA is TGTGCCAGCGGAACAGCAAATATGCCCCAAGAGACCCAGTACTTC.

This clonotype is termed medium-sized. This chain joins TRBV28 and TRBJ2-1; D gene uncertain. There are 10 residues in the CDR3. Between the trimmed V and J ends, which lost 10 bases and 5 bases, there was a span of 6 bases. The germline CDR1 and CDR2 sequences are MDHEN and SYDVKM. The CDR3, as DNA: TGTGCCACGAAAGACAATGAGCAGTTCTTC. It is translated as CATKDNEQFF.

This rearrangement joins TRBV6-2 or TRBV6-3 to TRBJ2-7; TRBD2 matches 10 bases. V shed 7 bases and J 5 bases; nucleotides not matched to a gene: 11. In germline, CDR1 is MNHEY, CDR2 SVGEGT. The CDR3 runs 15 residues. CDR3 sequence: CASTASGSTIHEQYF. The CDR3 nucleotides are TGTGCCAGCACGGCTAGCGGGAGTACGATCCACGAGCAGTACTTC.

This clonotype has only a few counts. The rearrangement uses TRBV28 and TRBJ1-5; the match to TRBD1 covers 11 bases. CDR1 and CDR2 (germline): MDHEN, SYDVKM. Trimming removed 4 bases from V and 9 bases from J; junction bases left unmatched: 5. The CDR3 is 14 residues long. The CDR3 reads CASSWDRGVPPQHF. The CDR3 region has the DNA TGTGCCAGCAGTTGGGACAGGGGGGTTCCGCCCCAGCATTTT.

This clonotype has more than one count but fewer than ten. The chain has TRBV19 and TRBJ1-5, with D unresolved. CDR3 size: 14 residues. Deletions cut 3 bases from V and 4 bases from J, with 10 bases between. Germline values: CDR1 LNHDA, CDR2 SQIVND (reference sequence). The CDR3 coding sequence is TGTGCCAGTAGTATTGTGGCAGGTAATCAGCCCCAGCATTTT. Protein sequence: CASSIVAGNQPQHF. The full variable domain, its missing parts supplied by reference TRBV19 and TRBJ1-5, is DGGITQSPKYLFRKEGQNVTLSCEQNLNHDAMYWYRQDPGQGLRLIYYSQIVNDFQKGDIAEGYSVSREKKESFPLTVTSAQKNPTAFYLCASSIVAGNQPQHFGDGTRLSIL.

This clonotype was counted only a few times. The CDR3 bases are TGTGCCAGCAGCGCACAGGGTACCCGCCAGCCCCAGCATTTT. Encoded protein: CASSAQGTRQPQHF. The V and J genes are TRBV7-9 and TRBJ1-5, with D perhaps matching TRBD1 (6 bases). The CDR3 has 14 amino acids. Per the germline V gene, CDR1 is SEHNR and CDR2 is FQNEAQ (reference sequence). Trimming took off 5 bases at V and 7 bases at J, with 15 bases between the two ends.

CDR3 sequence reads: CAISESNNPYEQYF. CDR3 DNA: TGTGCCATCAGTGAGTCCAATAACCCCTACGAGCAGTACTTC. This chain connects TRBV10-3 to TRBJ2-7; D uncertain. V was cut by 0 bases and J by 2 bases, with 8 bases left in between. The CDR3 covers 14 residues. Germline CDR1 and CDR2: ENHRY and SYGVKD.

This clonotype was counted only a few times. The chain recombines TRBV19 with TRBJ1-1; 7 bases fit TRBD1. CDR1 and CDR2 from the germline V gene are LNHDA and SQIVND (reference sequence). The CDR3 totals 15 residues. V lost 3 bases and J lost 4; bases outside the gene matches: 8. The DNA of the CDR3 is TGTGCCAGTAGTATCCTACAGGGGTTGGGCACTGAAGCTTTCTTT. Translation gives CASSILQGLGTEAFF.

This clonotype was counted a few times. The chain recombines TRBV20-1 with TRBJ2-7; 8 bases align to TRBD1. J gave up 3 bases and V 6 bases, and 10 bases lay outside the gene matches. This CDR3 is built from 14 residues. Germline CDR1 reads DFQATT; CDR2 reads SNEGSKA (reference sequence). CDR3 sequence reads: CSARLGQVGYEQYF. The CDR3 bases are TGCAGTGCCAGATTGGGACAGGTCGGCTACGAGCAGTACTTC.

The J gene is TRBJ2-1, the V gene TRBV20-1; 11 bases are a match to TRBD1. The V segment lost 6 bases and the J segment 10 bases; nucleotides outside the gene matches: 20. The CDR3 totals 17 residues. Per germline, CDR1 DFQATT and CDR2 SNEGSKA (reference sequence). The CDR3 DNA follows: TGCAGTGCGCCCCCATGGAGCCCGGGACAGGGGGTTAGAGAGCAGTTCTTC. This gives the protein CSAPPWSPGQGVREQFF.

CDR3 residues: CSASVEDTQYF. CDR3 DNA sequence: TGCAGTGCTAGCGTGGAAGATACGCAGTATTTT. V is TRBV20-1 and J is TRBJ2-3; D not resolved. Deletions cut 3 bases from V and 5 bases from J, with 6 bases between. Germline-derived CDR1 and CDR2 are DFQATT and SNEGSKA (reference sequence). This CDR3 has 11 residues.

This clonotype is labeled as medium-sized. V usage is TRBV6-2 or TRBV6-3 and J usage is TRBJ2-3; TRBD2 agrees at 10 bases. CDR1 is MNHEY, CDR2 SVGEGT, per germline. The trim removed 4 bases at V and 0 bases at J, leaving 1 base unmatched. This CDR3 region has 15 residues. This chain's CDR3 is CASSLTSGSTDTQYF. The CDR3 coding sequence is TGTGCCAGCAGTTTGACTAGCGGGAGCACAGATACGCAGTATTTT.